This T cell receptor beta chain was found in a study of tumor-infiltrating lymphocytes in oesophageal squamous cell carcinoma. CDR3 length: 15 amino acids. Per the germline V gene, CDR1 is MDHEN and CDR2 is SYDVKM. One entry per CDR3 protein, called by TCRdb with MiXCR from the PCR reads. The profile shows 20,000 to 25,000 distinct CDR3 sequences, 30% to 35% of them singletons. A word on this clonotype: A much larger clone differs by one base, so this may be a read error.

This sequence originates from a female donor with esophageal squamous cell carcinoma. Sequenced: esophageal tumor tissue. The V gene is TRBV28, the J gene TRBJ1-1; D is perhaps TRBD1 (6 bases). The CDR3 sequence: CASSYKHRVRGELYF. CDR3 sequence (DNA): TGTGCCAGCAGTTATAAGCACCGAGTTAGGGGGGAGCTGTATTTT.